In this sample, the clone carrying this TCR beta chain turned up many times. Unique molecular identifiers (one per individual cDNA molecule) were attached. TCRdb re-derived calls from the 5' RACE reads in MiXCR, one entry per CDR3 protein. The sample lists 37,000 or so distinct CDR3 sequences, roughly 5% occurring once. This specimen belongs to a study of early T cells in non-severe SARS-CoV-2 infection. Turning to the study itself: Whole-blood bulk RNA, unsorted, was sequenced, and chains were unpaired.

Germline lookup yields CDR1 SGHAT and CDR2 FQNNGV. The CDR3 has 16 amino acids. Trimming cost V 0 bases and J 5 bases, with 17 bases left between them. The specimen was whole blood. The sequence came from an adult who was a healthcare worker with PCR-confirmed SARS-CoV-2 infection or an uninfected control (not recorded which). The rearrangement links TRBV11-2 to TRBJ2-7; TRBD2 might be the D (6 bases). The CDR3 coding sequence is TGTGCCAGCAGCTTAGATCCCGGGAGAGACCAGGACGAGCAGTACTTC. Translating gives CASSLDPGRDQDEQYF.